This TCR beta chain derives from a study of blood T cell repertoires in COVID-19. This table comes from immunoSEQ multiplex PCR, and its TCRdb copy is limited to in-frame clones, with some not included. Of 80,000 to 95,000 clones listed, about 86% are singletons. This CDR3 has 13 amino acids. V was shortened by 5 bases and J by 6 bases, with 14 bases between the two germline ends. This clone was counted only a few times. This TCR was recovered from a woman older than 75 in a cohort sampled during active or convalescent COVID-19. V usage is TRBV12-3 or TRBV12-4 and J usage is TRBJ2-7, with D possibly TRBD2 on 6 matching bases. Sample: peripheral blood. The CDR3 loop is CASSAGPASEQYV. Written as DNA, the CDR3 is TGTGCCAGCAGTGCGGGGCCCGCGAGCGAGCAGTACGTC.